The 22 T cell receptor beta chains below all came from one sample that was sequenced in a study of blood T cell repertoires in COVID-19. Sequencing was performed with immunoSEQ multiplex PCR; in TCRdb, only in-frame clones are kept and a portion is missing. The data show about 480,000 clones, roughly 91% seen once. The sequenced sample was peripheral blood. All receptors derive from a woman younger than 45 with acute or convalescent COVID-19.

This rearrangement joins TRBV30 to TRBJ2-7, with D possibly TRBD1 on 6 matching bases. Germline CDR1 is GTSNPN and CDR2 is SVGIG (reference sequence). This CDR3 comprises 14 residues. The germline V and J ends were trimmed by 3 bases and 2 bases, with 14 bases remaining between them. The CDR3 loop is CAWSPNRAPYEQYF. As DNA, the CDR3 is TGTGCCTGGAGCCCAAACAGGGCCCCCTACGAGCAGTACTTC.

This clone has only one observation. This sequence joins TRBV9 and TRBJ2-1, with D hard to call. Per germline, CDR1 SGDLS and CDR2 YYNGEE. The CDR3 runs to 14 residues. The ends were cut back, 1 base at V and 1 base at J, with 6 bases in the middle. In DNA form, the CDR3 reads TGTGCCAGCAGCGTATCGACATCCTACAATGAGCAGTTCTTC. Its protein product is CASSVSTSYNEQFF. The full variable domain, completed using reference TRBV9 and TRBJ2-1, is DSGVTQTPKHLITATGQRVTLRCSPRSGDLSVYWYQQSLDQGLQFLIQYYNGEERAKGNILERFSAQQFPDLHSELNLSSLELGDSALYFCASSVSTSYNEQFFGPGTRLTVL.

This clone appeared a single time. The chain recombines TRBV5-8 with TRBJ2-5; maybe TRBD2 (5 bases). CDR1 and CDR2 from the germline V gene are SGHTS and YDEGEE. The CDR3 runs 14 residues. V lost 3 bases and J lost 2, with 11 bases in between. The CDR3 nucleotides are TGTGCCAGCAGCTCGCGGGTGGGACAAGAGACCCAGTACTTC. Its translation is CASSSRVGQETQYF.

The chain links TRBV7-9 to TRBJ2-2; TRBD2 agrees at 7 bases. The CDR3 covers 14 residues. Trimming removed 5 bases from V and 7 bases from J; junction bases left unmatched: 7. Germline CDR1 is SEHNR and CDR2 is FQNEAQ (reference sequence). The CDR3 region has the DNA TGTGCCAGCAGCAAGCGGGACCAGGTCGGGGAGCTGTTTTTT. It codes for CASSKRDQVGELFF.

This chain links TRBV7-3 with TRBJ2-3; 8 bases fit TRBD2. CDR3 length: 15 amino acids. With V trimmed by 5 bases and J by 3 bases, 7 bases remained unmatched. Germline values: CDR1 SGHTA, CDR2 FQGTGA. This CDR3 reads CASSISGVETDTQYF. The DNA of the CDR3 is TGTGCCAGCAGCATTAGCGGGGTTGAGACAGATACGCAGTATTTT.

The chain couples TRBV12-3 or TRBV12-4 to TRBJ2-7, with a possible D match to TRBD2 (6 bases). Trimming took 3 bases from V and 6 from J, leaving 12 bases between them. The CDR3 loop spans 13 amino acids. The CDR3: CASSFGGFGEQYF. Written as DNA, the CDR3 is TGTGCCAGCAGTTTTGGGGGGTTCGGCGAGCAGTACTTC.

Only a few counts were recorded for this clone. The gene calls are TRBV10-2 and TRBJ1-4; perhaps TRBD1 as D (6 bases). Germline V lookup: CDR1 WSHSY, CDR2 SAAADI. The CDR3 spans 17 residues. Trimming took 4 bases from V and 0 from J, leaving 15 bases between them. CDR3 protein: CASSVEQGLTTNEKLFF. Here the CDR3 DNA reads TGCGCCAGCAGTGTGGAACAGGGACTAACAACTAATGAAAAACTGTTTTTT.

The J gene is TRBJ2-3, the V gene TRBV18, with D unclear. This CDR3 region has 14 residues. CDR1 and CDR2 (germline): KGHSH, LQKENI. V was cut by 6 bases and J by 6 bases, with 16 bases left in between. The CDR3 here is CASSSGSVPDTQYF. In nucleotides, the CDR3 is TGTGCCAGCTCTTCCGGGTCAGTGCCCGATACGCAGTATTTT.

The V call is TRBV6-5, the J call TRBJ2-1, with 9 bases identical to TRBD2. This CDR3 is built from 15 residues. Germline V gene data show CDR1 as MNHEY and CDR2 as SVGAGI. Losses at the gene ends were 2 bases for V and 6 bases for J; bases not matched to a gene: 5. This CDR3 reads CASSYGAGGLNEQFF. The CDR3 nucleotides read TGTGCCAGCAGTTACGGAGCGGGGGGCCTCAATGAGCAGTTCTTC.

The V gene is TRBV10-1, the J gene TRBJ2-2; 7 nucleotides line up with TRBD1. Trimming took 8 bases from V and 4 from J; bases not matched to a gene: 4. Germline V CDR1 and CDR2: WNHNN, SYGVQD (reference sequence). This CDR3 is built from 13 residues. CDR3: CASRQGFTGELFF. Here the CDR3 DNA reads TGCGCCAGCCGACAGGGTTTCACCGGGGAGCTGTTTTTT.

J is TRBJ2-3 and V is TRBV6-5; D is uncertain. The CDR3 extends over 13 amino acids. Germline CDR1 is MNHEY and CDR2 is SVGAGI. V was pared by 2 bases and J by 3 bases, with 6 bases between. CDR3 residues: CASSYQETDTQYF. CDR3 DNA sequence: TGTGCCAGCAGTTACCAAGAGACAGATACGCAGTATTTT.

The chain links TRBV24-1 to TRBJ2-7; D is perhaps TRBD2 (5 bases). The CDR3 runs 10 residues. Germline V lookup: CDR1 KGHDR, CDR2 SFDVKD. Trimming cost V 9 bases and J 12 bases, with 14 bases left between them. The CDR3 region is CATFDGLWYF. DNA for the CDR3: TGTGCCACCTTTGACGGACTCTGGTACTTC.

On this clone itself: The same CDR3 can be traced to other DNA sequences in this sample. The chain couples TRBV6-5 to TRBJ2-1; 8 nucleotides agree with TRBD2. The CDR3 loop spans 12 amino acids. The V gene's germline CDR1 is MNHEY and CDR2 SVGAGI. J gave up 7 bases and V 5 bases, and 1 base lay outside the gene matches. In DNA, the CDR3 is TGTGCCAGCAGTCGCGGGGGGAATGAGCAGTTCTTC. It is translated as CASSRGGNEQFF.

This chain joins TRBV15 and TRBJ2-1; 9 bases match TRBD2. The junction had 3 bases not matched to a gene; V was cut back by 0 bases and J by 6 bases. Germline-derived CDR1 and CDR2 are LNHNV and YYDKDF (reference sequence). The CDR3 is 15 amino acids. The CDR3 region is CATSRERGGRNEQFF. The CDR3, as DNA: TGTGCCACCAGCAGAGAGCGGGGGGGCCGCAATGAGCAGTTCTTC.

This chain joins TRBV5-8 and TRBJ1-4, with 7 bases aligning to TRBD1. CDR1 and CDR2 from the germline V gene are SGHTS and YDEGEE. V was clipped by 3 bases and J by 2 bases; unmatched bases: 10. The CDR3 has 17 amino acids. This CDR3 reads CASSWRDRRGTNEKLFF. CDR3 bases: TGTGCCAGCAGCTGGAGGGACAGAAGGGGGACTAATGAAAAACTGTTTTTT.

The genes are TRBV12-3 or TRBV12-4 and TRBJ2-3; D perhaps matches TRBD1 (6 bases). The V and J ends lost 5 bases and 5 bases respectively, with 11 bases between them. The CDR3 is 13 amino acids. CDR3: CASSTQGGDTQYF. As DNA, the CDR3 is TGTGCCAGCAGTACCCAAGGGGGAGATACGCAGTATTTT.

The chain couples TRBV4-1 to TRBJ2-7; 7 bases map to TRBD1. The CDR3 sequence is 14 residues long. Germline V lookup: CDR1 MGHRA, CDR2 YSYEKL. V gave up 4 bases and J gave up 2 bases; unmatched junction bases: 5. The CDR3, as DNA: TGCGCCAGCAGCCCGGGGACAGAAGCCTACGAGCAGTACTTC. Protein: CASSPGTEAYEQYF.

The rearrangement links TRBV11-2 to TRBJ1-1; D remains unclear. This CDR3 is 15 amino acids long. V gave up 1 base and J gave up 4 bases, with 13 bases separating them. Germline CDR1 reads SGHAT; CDR2 reads FQNNGV. The CDR3 spells CASSLVYGRGTEAFF. CDR3 coding DNA: TGTGCCAGCAGCTTAGTCTACGGACGGGGCACTGAAGCTTTCTTT.

This clone has more than one count but fewer than ten. The chain employs TRBV15 and TRBJ1-2; D unclear. CDR3 length equals 15 residues. Germline V gene lookup returns CDR1 LNHNV and CDR2 YYDKDF (reference sequence). V was cut by 0 bases and J by 1 base, with 9 bases left in between. For the CDR3, the DNA is TGTGCCACCAGCAGAGATTTGGGCAATAACTATGGCTACACCTTC. Translating gives CATSRDLGNNYGYTF. The complete variable domain, with remaining parts taken from reference TRBV15 and TRBJ1-2, reads DAMVIQNPRYQVTQFGKPVTLSCSQTLNHNVMYWYQQKSSQAPKLLFHYYDKDFNNEADTPDNFQSRRPNTSFCFLDIRSPGLGDTAMYLCATSRDLGNNYGYTFGSGTRLTVV.

The chain carries TRBV7-2 and TRBJ1-5, with D perhaps matching TRBD1 (6 bases). The ends were cut back, 4 bases at V and 3 bases at J, with 13 bases in the middle. Germline CDR1 and CDR2: SGHTA and FQGNSA. CDR3 length: 15 amino acids. CDR3 amino acids: CASSWGDRINQPQHF. Written as DNA, the CDR3 is TGTGCCAGCAGCTGGGGAGACAGGATCAATCAGCCCCAGCATTTT.

The chain couples TRBV5-1 to TRBJ2-3; 7 bases fit TRBD2. The V segment lost 4 bases and the J segment 5 bases; nucleotides outside the gene matches: 13. The germline CDR1 and CDR2 sequences are SGHRS and YFSETQ. This CDR3 is built from 16 residues. The CDR3 region has the DNA TGCGCCAGCAGCGAGAACGGGGGGATGAAAATAGATACGCAGTATTTT. Residues: CASSENGGMKIDTQYF.

V gene TRBV28 combines with J gene TRBJ2-7; 9 nucleotides line up with TRBD2. This CDR3 spans 21 amino acids. The ends lost 4 bases at V and 5 bases at J; junction bases unmatched: 27. Germline V gene data show CDR1 as MDHEN and CDR2 as SYDVKM. The CDR3 reads CASSSPTSGAGGAHIGDEQYF. CDR3 in DNA: TGTGCCAGCAGTTCCCCTACCTCAGGAGCGGGGGGTGCCCACATTGGCGACGAGCAGTACTTC.